This T cell receptor beta chain came from a study of cytomegalovirus exposure and HLA in healthy donors. Overall study findings and caveats: A later analysis linked 15,000 to 20,000 TCR beta sequences to HLA alleles at 0.05 false discovery rate. Some segments of the V type, notably TRBV6-2 and TRBV6-3, were excluded as indistinguishable. When analyzed later, a missense DCLRE1C variant was found to be linked to TCR beta V- and J-gene trimming.

Note on this clone: The target antigen is unknown.

The PCR employed 60 Vbeta primers together with 13 Jbeta primers. Sequencing was performed with immunoSEQ multiplex PCR; in TCRdb, only in-frame clones are kept and a portion is missing. The sample has roughly 110,000 clones, over 75% seen once. V lost 3 bases to trimming and J lost 2 bases, with 7 bases between them. The CDR3 has 13 residues. The germline gives CDR1 SGHVS, CDR2 FQNEAQ. The sequence derives from a man aged 30-40 years in good health and CMV-seronegative. This chain connects TRBV7-8 to TRBJ2-5, with a weak D call TRBD2 (5 bases). The specimen was PBMCs. In nucleotides, the CDR3 is TGTGCCAGCAGCTTTCGGGGTCAAGAGACCCAGTACTTC. This codes for CASSFRGQETQYF.